These 9 T cell receptor beta chains originate from one sample sequenced in a study of blood T cell repertoires in COVID-19. Produced via immunoSEQ multiplex PCR; TCRdb's table is partial and in-frame only. The sample consists of around 33,000 clones, more than 70% of them appearing once. Specimen: peripheral blood. Every receptor here comes from a human donor in a cohort sampled during active COVID-19.

J is TRBJ2-6 and V is TRBV19, with a possible D match to TRBD1 (5 bases). Trimming took off 4 bases at V and 0 bases at J, with 10 bases between the two ends. This CDR3 contains 16 residues. Germline loops: CDR1 LNHDA, CDR2 SQIVND (reference sequence). The CDR3 DNA reads as TGTGCCAGTAGTAGACAGTTCAGCTCTGGGGCCAACGTCCTGACTTTC. Its protein product is CASSRQFSSGANVLTF.

The chain links TRBV7-2 to TRBJ2-1; 10 bases match TRBD2. J gave up 3 bases and V 5 bases, and 13 bases lay outside the gene matches. Per germline, CDR1 SGHTA and CDR2 FQGNSA. This CDR3 is built from 18 residues. DNA of the CDR3: TGTGCCAGCAGCCCGGAAATCAGCGGGAGGGTCAACTACAATGAGCAGTTCTTC. Amino acid sequence: CASSPEISGRVNYNEQFF.

This clone was counted once. The gene calls are TRBV29-1 and TRBJ2-5, with 7 bases that match TRBD1. V lost 6 bases to trimming and J lost 4 bases; unmatched junction nucleotides: 8. The CDR3 consists of 13 residues. Germline-derived CDR1 and CDR2 are SQVTM and ANQGSEA. The chain's CDR3 is CSVTKTGRETQYF. In DNA, the CDR3 is TGCAGCGTAACTAAGACAGGGCGAGAGACCCAGTACTTC.

V is TRBV14 and J is TRBJ1-1, with TRBD1 identical over 9 bases. V shed 4 bases and J 1 base; nucleotides not matched to a gene: 7. In germline, CDR1 is SGHDN, CDR2 FVKESK. This CDR3 is 16 amino acids long. DNA of the CDR3: TGTGCCAGCAGCCCGACCTACAGGGGGCAGAACACTGAAGCTTTCTTT. Protein product: CASSPTYRGQNTEAFF.

This clone was seen more than once but under ten times. V gene TRBV2 combines with J gene TRBJ2-5; the D is unclear. Per the germline V gene, CDR1 is SNHLY and CDR2 is FYNNEI. The CDR3 runs to 17 residues. V was shortened by 11 bases and J by 1 base, with 26 bases between the two germline ends. The CDR3 region is CASGPGTLPVLQETQYF. The CDR3, as DNA: TGTGCCTCCGGCCCAGGTACGCTGCCCGTTCTCCAAGAGACCCAGTACTTC.

This clone has more than one count but fewer than ten. The chain uses TRBV7-8 and TRBJ2-2; possibly TRBD2 for D (6 bases). Germline V gene sequence: CDR1 SGHVS, CDR2 FQNEAQ. CDR3 size: 17 residues. V gave up 4 bases and J gave up 5 bases, with 20 bases separating them. This CDR3 reads CASSSTGLVLGTGELFF. CDR3 DNA: TGTGCCAGCAGCTCTACGGGACTGGTGTTGGGGACCGGGGAGCTGTTTTTT.

The CDR3 loop reads CASSESKSGTQYF. DNA for the CDR3: TGCGCCAGCAGTGAGTCAAAGAGTGGTACGCAGTATTTT. V usage is TRBV10-2 and J usage is TRBJ2-3, with D uncertain. Germline CDR1 and CDR2: WSHSY and SAAADI. There are 13 residues in the CDR3. Trimming pared 0 bases from V and 8 bases from J, leaving 9 bases between.

The chain employs TRBV3-1 (or the pseudogene TRBV3-2) and TRBJ1-6; D is unresolved. Germline V CDR1 and CDR2: LGHDT, YNNKEL (reference sequence). V lost 4 bases, J lost 1 base, and 20 bases lay in between. This CDR3 spans 19 amino acids. The CDR3 loop is CASSPHDGSKGSYNSPLHF. The CDR3, as DNA: TGTGCCAGCAGCCCCCATGACGGGAGTAAAGGGTCCTATAATTCACCCCTCCACTTT.

The chain recombines TRBV6-6 with TRBJ2-7; D might be TRBD1 (7 bases). Germline-derived CDR1 and CDR2 are MNHNY and SVGAGI (reference sequence). Trimming took 6 bases from V and 7 from J, leaving 37 bases between them. The CDR3 sequence is 20 residues long. In DNA form, the CDR3 reads TGTGCCAGCAGCCCCCGGGTGCCAGGCGTTCGGGCTAGCAGGGGGGTAGAGCAGTACTTC. Its translation: CASSPRVPGVRASRGVEQYF.